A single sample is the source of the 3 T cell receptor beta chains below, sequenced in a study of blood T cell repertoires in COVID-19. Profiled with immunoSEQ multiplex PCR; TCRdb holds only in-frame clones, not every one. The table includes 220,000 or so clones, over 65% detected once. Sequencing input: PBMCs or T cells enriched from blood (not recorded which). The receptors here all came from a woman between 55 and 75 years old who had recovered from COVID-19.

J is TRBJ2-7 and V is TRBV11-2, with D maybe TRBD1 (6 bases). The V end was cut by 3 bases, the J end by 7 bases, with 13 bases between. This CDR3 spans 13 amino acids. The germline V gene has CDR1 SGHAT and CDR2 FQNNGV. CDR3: CASSLAGVVEQYF. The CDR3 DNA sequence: TGTGCCAGCAGCTTGGCAGGGGTCGTGGAGCAGTACTTC.

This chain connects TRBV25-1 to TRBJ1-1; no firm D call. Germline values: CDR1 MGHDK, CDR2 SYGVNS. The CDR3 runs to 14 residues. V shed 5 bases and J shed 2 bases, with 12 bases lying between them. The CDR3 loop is CASSSGQLNTEAFF. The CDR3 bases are TGTGCCAGCAGTTCGGGTCAGCTCAACACTGAAGCTTTCTTT. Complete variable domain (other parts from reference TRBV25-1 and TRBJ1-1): EADIYQTPRYLVIGTGKKITLECSQTMGHDKMYWYQQDPGMELHLIHYSYGVNSTEKGDLSSESTVSRIRTEHFPLTLESARPSHTSQYLCASSSGQLNTEAFFGQGTRLTVV.

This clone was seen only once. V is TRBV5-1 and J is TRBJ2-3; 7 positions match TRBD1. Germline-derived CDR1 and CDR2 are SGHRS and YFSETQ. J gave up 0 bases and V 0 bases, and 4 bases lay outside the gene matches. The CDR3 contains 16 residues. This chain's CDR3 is CASSLAGQESTDTQYF. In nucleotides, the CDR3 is TGCGCCAGCAGCTTGGCCGGACAGGAGAGCACAGATACGCAGTATTTT. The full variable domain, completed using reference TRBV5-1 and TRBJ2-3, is KAGVTQTPRYLIKTRGQQVTLSCSPISGHRSVSWYQQTPGQGLQFLFEYFSETQRNKGNFPGRFSGRQFSNSRSEMNVSTLELGDSALYLCASSLAGQESTDTQYFGPGTRLTVL.